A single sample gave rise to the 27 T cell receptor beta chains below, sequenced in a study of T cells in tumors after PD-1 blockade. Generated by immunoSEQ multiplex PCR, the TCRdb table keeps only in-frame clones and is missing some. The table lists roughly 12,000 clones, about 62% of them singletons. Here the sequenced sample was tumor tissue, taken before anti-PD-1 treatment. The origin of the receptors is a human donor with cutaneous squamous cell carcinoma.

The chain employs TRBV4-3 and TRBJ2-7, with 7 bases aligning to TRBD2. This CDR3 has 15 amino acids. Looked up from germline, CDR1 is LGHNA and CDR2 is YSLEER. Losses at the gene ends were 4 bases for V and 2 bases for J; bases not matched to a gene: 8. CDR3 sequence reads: CASSLHSGLTYEQYF. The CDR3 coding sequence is TGCGCCAGCAGCCTTCATAGCGGGCTCACCTACGAGCAGTACTTC.

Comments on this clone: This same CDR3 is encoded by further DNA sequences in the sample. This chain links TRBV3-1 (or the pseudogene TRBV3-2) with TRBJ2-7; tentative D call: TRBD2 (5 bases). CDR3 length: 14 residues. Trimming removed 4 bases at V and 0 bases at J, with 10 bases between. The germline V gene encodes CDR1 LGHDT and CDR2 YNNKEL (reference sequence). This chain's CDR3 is CASSPPGNSYEQYF. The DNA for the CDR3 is TGTGCCAGCAGCCCGCCGGGGAACTCCTACGAGCAGTACTTC.

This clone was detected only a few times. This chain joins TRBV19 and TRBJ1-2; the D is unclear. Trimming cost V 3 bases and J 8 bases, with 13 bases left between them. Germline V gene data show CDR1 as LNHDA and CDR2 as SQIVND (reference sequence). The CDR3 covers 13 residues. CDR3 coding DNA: TGTGCCAGTAGTATTTGGGTAAAGGACGGCTACACCTTC. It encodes CASSIWVKDGYTF. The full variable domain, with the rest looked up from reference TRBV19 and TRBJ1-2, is DGGITQSPKYLFRKEGQNVTLSCEQNLNHDAMYWYRQDPGQGLRLIYYSQIVNDFQKGDIAEGYSVSREKKESFPLTVTSAQKNPTAFYLCASSIWVKDGYTFGSGTRLTVV.

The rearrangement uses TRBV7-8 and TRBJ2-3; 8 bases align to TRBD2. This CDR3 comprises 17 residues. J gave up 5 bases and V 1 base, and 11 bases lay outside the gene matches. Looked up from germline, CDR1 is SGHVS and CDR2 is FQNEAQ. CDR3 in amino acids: CASSLESRREVRDTQYF. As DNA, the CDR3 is TGTGCCAGCAGCTTAGAATCTCGGCGGGAGGTGAGAGATACGCAGTATTTT. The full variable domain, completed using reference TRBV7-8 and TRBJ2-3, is GAGVSQSPRYKVAKRGQDVALRCDPISGHVSLFWYQQALGQGPEFLTYFQNEAQLDKSGLPSDRFFAERPEGSVSTLKIQRTQQEDSAVYLCASSLESRREVRDTQYFGPGTRLTVL.

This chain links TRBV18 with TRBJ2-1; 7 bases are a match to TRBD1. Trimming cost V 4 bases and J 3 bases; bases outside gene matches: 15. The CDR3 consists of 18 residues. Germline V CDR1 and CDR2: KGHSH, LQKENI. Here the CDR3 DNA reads TGTGCCAGCTCACTCCGGGACAGAACCGAAGACTACTACAATGAGCAGTTCTTC. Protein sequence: CASSLRDRTEDYYNEQFF.

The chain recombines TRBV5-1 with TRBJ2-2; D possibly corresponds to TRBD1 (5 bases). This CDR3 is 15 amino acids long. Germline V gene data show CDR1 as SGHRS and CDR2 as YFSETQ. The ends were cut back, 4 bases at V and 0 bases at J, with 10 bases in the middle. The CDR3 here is CASSVQGSNTGELFF. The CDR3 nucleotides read TGCGCCAGCAGCGTGCAGGGATCGAACACCGGGGAGCTGTTTTTT.

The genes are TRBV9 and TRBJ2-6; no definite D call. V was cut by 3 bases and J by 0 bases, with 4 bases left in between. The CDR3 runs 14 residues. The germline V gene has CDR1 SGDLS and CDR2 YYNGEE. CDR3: CASSGHSGANVLTF. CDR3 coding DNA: TGTGCCAGCAGCGGACACTCTGGGGCCAACGTCCTGACTTTC.

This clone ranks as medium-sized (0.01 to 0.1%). This chain's CDR3 is CASSQQAGGWNEQFF. The CDR3 DNA reads TGTGCCAGCAGCCAACAAGCGGGAGGGTGGAATGAGCAGTTCTTC. The V call is TRBV3-1 (or the pseudogene TRBV3-2), the J call TRBJ2-1; 10 nucleotides match TRBD2. With V trimmed by 2 bases and J by 7 bases, 5 bases remained unmatched. Germline V CDR1 and CDR2: LGHDT, YNNKEL (reference sequence). This CDR3 region has 15 residues.

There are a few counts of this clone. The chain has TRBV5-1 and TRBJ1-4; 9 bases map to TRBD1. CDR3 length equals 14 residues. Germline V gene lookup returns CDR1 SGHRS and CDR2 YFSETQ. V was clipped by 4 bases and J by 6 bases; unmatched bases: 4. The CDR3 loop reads CASSGTGIYEKLFF. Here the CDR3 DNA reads TGCGCCAGCAGCGGGACAGGGATTTATGAAAAACTGTTTTTT.

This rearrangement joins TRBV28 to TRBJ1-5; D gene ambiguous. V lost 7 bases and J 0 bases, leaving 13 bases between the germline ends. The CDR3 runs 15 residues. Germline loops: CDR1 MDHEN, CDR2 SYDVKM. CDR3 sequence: CASTHTEYSNQPQHF. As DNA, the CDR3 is TGTGCCAGCACACATACGGAGTATAGCAATCAGCCCCAGCATTTT.

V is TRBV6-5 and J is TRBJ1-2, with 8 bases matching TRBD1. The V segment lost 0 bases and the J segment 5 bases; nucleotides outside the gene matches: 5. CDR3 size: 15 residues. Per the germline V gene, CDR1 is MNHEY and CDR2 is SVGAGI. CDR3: CASSYSETGVYGYTF. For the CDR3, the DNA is TGTGCCAGCAGTTACTCGGAGACAGGGGTTTATGGCTACACCTTC.

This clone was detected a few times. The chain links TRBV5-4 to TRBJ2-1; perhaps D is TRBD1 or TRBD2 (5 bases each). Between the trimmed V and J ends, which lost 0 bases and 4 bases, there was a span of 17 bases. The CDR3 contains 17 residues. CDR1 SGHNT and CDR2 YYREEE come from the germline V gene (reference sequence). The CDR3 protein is CASSLAKQGPRYNEQFF. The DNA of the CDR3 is TGTGCCAGCAGCTTGGCCAAGCAGGGACCTAGATACAATGAGCAGTTCTTC.

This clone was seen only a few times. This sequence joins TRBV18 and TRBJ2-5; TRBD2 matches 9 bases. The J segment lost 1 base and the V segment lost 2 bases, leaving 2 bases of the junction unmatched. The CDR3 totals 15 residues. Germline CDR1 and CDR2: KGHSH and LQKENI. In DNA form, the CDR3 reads TGTGCCAGCTCACCAGTTAGCGGGGGCCAAGAGACCCAGTACTTC. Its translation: CASSPVSGGQETQYF.

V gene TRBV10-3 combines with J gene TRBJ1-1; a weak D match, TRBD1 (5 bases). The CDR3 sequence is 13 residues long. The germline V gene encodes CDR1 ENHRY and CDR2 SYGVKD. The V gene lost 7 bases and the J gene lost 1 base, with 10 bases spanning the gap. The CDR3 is CAIMAQGNTEAFF. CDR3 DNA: TGTGCCATCATGGCTCAGGGGAACACTGAAGCTTTCTTT.

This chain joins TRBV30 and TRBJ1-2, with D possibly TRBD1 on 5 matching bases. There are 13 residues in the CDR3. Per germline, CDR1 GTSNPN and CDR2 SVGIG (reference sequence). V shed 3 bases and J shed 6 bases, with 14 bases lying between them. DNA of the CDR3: TGTGCCTGGAGGCATAAGGGGAACCATGGCTACACCTTC. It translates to CAWRHKGNHGYTF.

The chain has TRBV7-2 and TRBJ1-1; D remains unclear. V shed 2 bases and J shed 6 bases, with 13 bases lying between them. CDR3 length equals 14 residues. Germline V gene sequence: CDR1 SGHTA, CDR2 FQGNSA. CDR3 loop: CASSLFKGFAEAFF. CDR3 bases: TGTGCCAGCAGCTTATTTAAGGGTTTCGCTGAAGCTTTCTTT.

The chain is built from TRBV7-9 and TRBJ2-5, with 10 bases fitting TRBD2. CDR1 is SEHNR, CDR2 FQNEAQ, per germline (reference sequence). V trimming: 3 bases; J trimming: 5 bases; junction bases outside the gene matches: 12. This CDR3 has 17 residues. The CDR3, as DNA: TGTGCCAGCAGCTTTAACTTAGCGGGGGGAGAAACGGAGACCCAGTACTTC. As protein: CASSFNLAGGETETQYF.

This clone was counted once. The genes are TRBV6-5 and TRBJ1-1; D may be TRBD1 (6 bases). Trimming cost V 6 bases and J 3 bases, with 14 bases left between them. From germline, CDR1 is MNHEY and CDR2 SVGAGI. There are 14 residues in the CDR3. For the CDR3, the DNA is TGTGCCAGCAGCAAAAAGACAGGCCACACTGAAGCTTTCTTT. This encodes CASSKKTGHTEAFF.

The CDR3 region is CASSGQRSSYEQYF. The CDR3 DNA follows: TGCGCCAGCAGCGGTCAGCGGTCCTCCTACGAGCAGTACTTC. The chain combines TRBV5-1 with TRBJ2-7, with D perhaps matching TRBD2 (5 bases). With 4 bases removed from V and 0 bases from J, the gap between germline ends came to 11 bases. This CDR3 contains 14 residues. Germline values: CDR1 SGHRS, CDR2 YFSETQ.

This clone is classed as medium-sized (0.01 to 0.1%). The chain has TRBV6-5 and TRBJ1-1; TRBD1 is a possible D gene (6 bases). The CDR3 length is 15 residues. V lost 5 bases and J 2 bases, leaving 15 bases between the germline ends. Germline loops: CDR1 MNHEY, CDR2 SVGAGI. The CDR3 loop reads CASSSRDTRNTEAFF. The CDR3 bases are TGTGCCAGCAGTAGCCGGGACACGCGAAACACTGAAGCTTTCTTT.

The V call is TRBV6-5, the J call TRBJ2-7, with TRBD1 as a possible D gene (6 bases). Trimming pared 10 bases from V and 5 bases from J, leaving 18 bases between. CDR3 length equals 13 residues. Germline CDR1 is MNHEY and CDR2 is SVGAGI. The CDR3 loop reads CATKHREFHEQYF. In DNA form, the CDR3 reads TGTGCCACCAAACACAGGGAGTTCCACGAGCAGTACTTC.

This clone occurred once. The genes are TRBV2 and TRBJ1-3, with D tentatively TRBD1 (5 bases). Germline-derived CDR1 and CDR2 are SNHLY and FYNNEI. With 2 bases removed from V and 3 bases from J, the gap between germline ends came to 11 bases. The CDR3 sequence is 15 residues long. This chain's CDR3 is CASSEFLGGGNTIYF. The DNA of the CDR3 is TGTGCCAGCAGTGAATTTCTCGGGGGTGGAAACACCATATATTTT.

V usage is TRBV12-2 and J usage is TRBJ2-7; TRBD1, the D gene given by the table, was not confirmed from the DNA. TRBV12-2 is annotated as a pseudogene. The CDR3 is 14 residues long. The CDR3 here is CASRNGTDSYEQYF. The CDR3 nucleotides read TGTGCAAGTCGCAATGGGACAGACTCCTACGAGCAGTACTTC.

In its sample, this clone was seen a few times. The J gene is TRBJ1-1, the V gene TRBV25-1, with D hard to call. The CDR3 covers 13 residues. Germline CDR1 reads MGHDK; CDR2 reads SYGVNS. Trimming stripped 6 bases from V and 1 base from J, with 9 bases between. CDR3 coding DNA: TGTGCCAGCAGCAGCCTTGAGAACACTGAAGCTTTCTTT. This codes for CASSSLENTEAFF.

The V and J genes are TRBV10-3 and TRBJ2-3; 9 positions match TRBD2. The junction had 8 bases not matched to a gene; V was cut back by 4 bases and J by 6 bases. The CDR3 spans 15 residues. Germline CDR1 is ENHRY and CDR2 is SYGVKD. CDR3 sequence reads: CAISAAGGHGDTQYF. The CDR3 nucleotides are TGTGCCATCAGTGCAGCGGGGGGACACGGGGATACGCAGTATTTT.

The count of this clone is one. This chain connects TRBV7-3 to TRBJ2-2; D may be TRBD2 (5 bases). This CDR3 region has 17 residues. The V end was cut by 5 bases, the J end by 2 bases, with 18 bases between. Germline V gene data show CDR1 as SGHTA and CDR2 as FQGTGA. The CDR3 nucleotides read TGTGCCAGCAGCCCCACTAGGGTCCTCGATAACACCGGGGAGCTGTTTTTT. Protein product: CASSPTRVLDNTGELFF. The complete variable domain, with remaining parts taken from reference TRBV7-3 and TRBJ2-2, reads GAGVSQTPSNKVTEKGKYVELRCDPISGHTALYWYRQSLGQGPEFLIYFQGTGAADDSGLPNDRFFAVRPEGSVSTLKIQRTERGDSAVYLCASSPTRVLDNTGELFFGEGSRLTVL.

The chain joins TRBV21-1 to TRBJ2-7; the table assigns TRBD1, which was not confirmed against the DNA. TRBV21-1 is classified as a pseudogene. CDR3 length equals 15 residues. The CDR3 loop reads CASSPRTGKEGEQYF. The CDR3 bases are TGTGCCAGCAGCCCGCGGACAGGGAAGGAAGGCGAGCAGTACTTC.